Listed below are T cell receptor beta chains from one sample, sequenced in a study of Ad26.COV2.S vaccination and SARS-CoV-2 variants. Measured with immunoSEQ multiplex PCR; TCRdb has only the in-frame clones, and not every one. This table holds 200,000 to 250,000 clones, approximately 87% found once. Material: peripheral blood, obtained in a trial of Ad26.COV2.S vaccine versus placebo. The receptors originated from a person between 18 and 60 years old who received the Ad26.COV2.S COVID-19 vaccine or a placebo. Both conserved end residues are part of each CDR3. A D gene is named only where the DNA matches it firmly. Only some rows state a clone size, as once, few, many or a class for expanded clones.

cdr3_aa: CASSPQPGVSGYTF; cdr3_nt: TGTGCCAGCAGCCCCCAGCCGGGGGTAAGTGGCTACACCTTC; j_call: TRBJ1-2; d_call: .; clone_size: .; v_call: TRBV11-2
cdr3_aa: CASSRLTGTGTLNTGELFF; cdr3_nt: TGCGCCAGCAGCCGTTTAACCGGGACAGGGACCCTGAACACCGGGGAGCTGTTTTTT; j_call: TRBJ2-2; d_call: TRBD1; clone_size: .; v_call: TRBV5-1
cdr3_aa: CAISGGQGPFTYEQYF; cdr3_nt: TGTGCCATCAGTGGGGGACAGGGCCCATTTACCTACGAGCAGTACTTC; j_call: TRBJ2-7; d_call: TRBD1; clone_size: .; v_call: TRBV10-3
cdr3_aa: CAWSPNRVSGFSGNTIYF; cdr3_nt: TGTGCCTGGAGTCCTAACCGGGTTTCAGGGTTCTCTGGAAACACCATATATTTT; j_call: TRBJ1-3; d_call: .; clone_size: .; v_call: TRBV30
cdr3_aa: CASSFPRSEAFF; cdr3_nt: TGTGCCAGCAGTTTTCCGAGAAGTGAAGCTTTCTTT; j_call: TRBJ1-1; d_call: .; clone_size: .; v_call: TRBV28
cdr3_aa: CASSLIAGTDEAFF; cdr3_nt: TGCGCCAGCAGCCTCATCGCAGGGACGGATGAAGCTTTCTTT; j_call: TRBJ1-1; d_call: .; clone_size: .; v_call: TRBV4-3
cdr3_aa: CATSRHALGGEQYF; cdr3_nt: TGTGCCACCAGCCGCCACGCCCTCGGAGGCGAGCAGTACTTC; j_call: TRBJ2-7; d_call: .; clone_size: .; v_call: TRBV15
cdr3_aa: CASSYSGGQNIQYF; cdr3_nt: TGTGCCAGCAGTTACTCGGGGGGCCAAAACATTCAGTACTTC; j_call: TRBJ2-4; d_call: .; clone_size: .; v_call: TRBV6-5
cdr3_aa: CASSSTSGGYEQYF; cdr3_nt: TGTGCCAGCAGCTCGACTAGCGGGGGCTACGAGCAGTACTTC; j_call: TRBJ2-7; d_call: TRBD2; clone_size: .; v_call: TRBV13
cdr3_aa: CASSSSGAGGSDTQYF; cdr3_nt: TGTGCCAGCAGCTCCAGCGGAGCGGGAGGTTCTGATACGCAGTATTTT; j_call: TRBJ2-3; d_call: TRBD2; clone_size: once; v_call: TRBV3-1/TRBV3-2
cdr3_aa: CASSAPDRASYEQYF; cdr3_nt: TGTGCCAGCAGTGCGCCAGACAGGGCATCCTACGAGCAGTACTTC; j_call: TRBJ2-7; d_call: TRBD1; clone_size: .; v_call: TRBV6-2/TRBV6-3
cdr3_aa: CASSALIDRGDYGYTF; cdr3_nt: TGTGCCAGCAGCGCCCTGATAGACAGGGGAGACTATGGCTACACCTTC; j_call: TRBJ1-2; d_call: TRBD1; clone_size: .; v_call: TRBV28
cdr3_aa: CASSSAGTGSAVGYTF; cdr3_nt: TGTGCCAGCAGCTCAGCCGGGACAGGGAGCGCGGTTGGCTACACCTTC; j_call: TRBJ1-2; d_call: TRBD1; clone_size: .; v_call: TRBV5-4
cdr3_aa: CASSLEGGTTNYGYTF; cdr3_nt: TGTGCCAGCAGCTTAGAGGGGGGGACTACTAACTATGGCTACACCTTC; j_call: TRBJ1-2; d_call: .; clone_size: .; v_call: TRBV11-2
cdr3_aa: CASSQGLAGDYEQYF; cdr3_nt: TGCGCCAGCAGCCAAGGACTAGCGGGAGACTACGAGCAGTACTTC; j_call: TRBJ2-7; d_call: TRBD2; clone_size: .; v_call: TRBV4-3
cdr3_aa: CASEGQMNTEAFF; cdr3_nt: TGTGCCAGCGAGGGACAGATGAACACTGAAGCTTTCTTT; j_call: TRBJ1-1; d_call: TRBD1; clone_size: .; v_call: TRBV7-9
cdr3_aa: CASSFGGRPNEQYF; cdr3_nt: TGTGCCAGCAGTTTTGGGGGTAGGCCGAACGAGCAGTACTTC; j_call: TRBJ2-7; d_call: .; clone_size: .; v_call: TRBV27
cdr3_aa: CASSVESTTGELFF; cdr3_nt: TGTGCCAGCAGCGTAGAATCTACGACCGGGGAGCTGTTTTTT; j_call: TRBJ2-2; d_call: .; clone_size: .; v_call: TRBV9
cdr3_aa: CASSLAMSLQDRVYNEQFF; cdr3_nt: TGTGCCAGCAGCTTAGCGATGTCTTTGCAGGACAGGGTATACAATGAGCAGTTCTTC; j_call: TRBJ2-1; d_call: TRBD1; clone_size: .; v_call: TRBV7-8
cdr3_aa: CASSFSDPSYNEQFF; cdr3_nt: TGCGCCAGCAGCTTTAGTGATCCATCCTACAATGAGCAGTTCTTC; j_call: TRBJ2-1; d_call: .; clone_size: once; v_call: TRBV5-1